The clone carrying this T cell receptor (beta chain) was seen many times. Antigen unknown. Each cDNA held unique molecular identifiers, and template switching gave it a universal primer site. Each CDR3 protein is one row after TCRdb ran MiXCR on the 5' RACE reads. Of about 690,000 distinct CDR3 sequences listed, roughly 6% are singletons. The CDR3 is 15 residues long. This record belongs to a study of identical twins. Findings and limits, study-wide: Out-of-frame alpha sequences common to twins were enriched for low generation probability. It was possible that invariant MAIT and iNKT cells partly confounded the zero-insertion analyses. In cord blood, abundant beta clonotypes had fewer insertions; memory showed no trend.

J is TRBJ2-3 and V is TRBV21-1. TRBV21-1 is listed as a pseudogene. The source of this sequence is a man aged 18 to 29 in good health. Sequencing was performed on naive T cells sorted from blood. The CDR3 region has the DNA TGTGCCAGCAGCAAGTTTCGAGGTGGTGCAGATACGCAGTATTTT. Translated: CASSKFRGGADTQYF.